These 5 T cell receptor beta chains originate from one sample sequenced in a study of identical twins. TCRdb re-called the 5' RACE reads with MiXCR, one entry per CDR3 protein. The repertoire holds 1,800,000 or so distinct CDR3 sequences, with under 35% as singletons. The sample consisted of cord blood. These receptor sequences come from a newborn girl in good health.

The rearrangement links TRBV20-1 to TRBJ2-1; 7 positions agree with TRBD2. This CDR3 has 11 residues. Germline CDR1 and CDR2: DFQATT and SNEGSKA (reference sequence). V lost 5 bases and J lost 10; bases outside the gene matches: 5. CDR3 bases: TGCAGTGCTTTCCGGGACTACGAGCAGTTCTTC. The encoded protein is CSAFRDYEQFF.

The V call is TRBV3-1, the J call TRBJ1-2, with D unclear. The length of the CDR3 is 11 residues. Germline CDR1 reads LGHDT; CDR2 reads YNNKEL (reference sequence). The ends were cut back, 5 bases at V and 8 bases at J, with 9 bases in the middle. The CDR3 loop is CASSGLEGYTF. The CDR3 DNA follows: TGTGCCAGCAGCGGCCTTGAAGGCTACACCTTC.

Points on this clonotype: Being one base from a much bigger clone, this may be a read error. J is TRBJ1-5 and V is TRBV10-3; 9 positions match TRBD1. The germline V gene encodes CDR1 ENHRY and CDR2 SYGVKD. The CDR3 runs 15 residues. The CDR3 bases are TGTGGCATCAGTGAGTTAGGACAGGGGAATCAGCCCCAGCATTTT. This gives the protein CGISELGQGNQPQHF.

CDR3: CASSLDRGQQYEQYF. The CDR3 DNA reads TGTGCCAGCAGCTTAGATAGGGGACAGCAATACGAGCAGTACTTC. The rearrangement joins TRBV11-2 to TRBJ2-7, with TRBD1 matching over 7 bases. V dropped 0 bases and J dropped 4; count of bases not matched to a gene: 6. The CDR3 length is 15 residues. The germline CDR1 and CDR2 sequences are SGHAT and FQNNGV. Complete variable domain (other parts from reference TRBV11-2 and TRBJ2-7): EAGVAQSPRYKIIEKRQSVAFWCNPISGHATLYWYQQILGQGPKLLIQFQNNGVVDDSQLPKDRFSAERLKGVDSTLKIQPAKLEDSAVYLCASSLDRGQQYEQYFGPGTRLTVT.

V usage is TRBV20-1 and J usage is TRBJ2-5, with 8 bases aligning to TRBD2. The CDR3 consists of 17 residues. Germline trimming cut 0 bases from V and 2 bases from J; bases unmatched to any gene: 11. Germline V gene lookup returns CDR1 DFQATT and CDR2 SNEGSKA (reference sequence). CDR3 region: CSARDPRGAGVQETQYF. Written as DNA, the CDR3 is TGCAGTGCTAGAGACCCGCGAGGAGCGGGAGTTCAAGAGACCCAGTACTTC.